This T cell receptor (beta chain) was sequenced in a study of cytotoxic CD8 clonotypes in ibrutinib-treated CLL. Produced via immunoSEQ multiplex PCR; TCRdb's table is partial and in-frame only. The table shows hundreds of thousands of clones, with roughly two thirds occurring only once. Trimming removed 0 bases at V and 1 base at J, with 14 bases between. Per the germline V gene, CDR1 is SGHNT and CDR2 is YYREEE (reference sequence). The CDR3 length is 18 residues. Sample: PBMCs, taken after 36 months of ibrutinib treatment. The rearrangement links TRBV5-4 to TRBJ2-6; D gene ambiguous. This receptor was obtained from a human donor with chronic lymphocytic leukemia. CDR3 nucleotide sequence: TGTGCCAGCAGCTTGGCCCCTTTCGTAGGGTCTGGGGCCAACGTCCTGACTTTC. As protein: CASSLAPFVGSGANVLTF.